This T cell receptor beta chain is from a study of shared clonotypes between healthy human individuals. Study-wide points: Blood was the only sampled material, and tissue repertoires likely differ. Among donors, the sharing of clonotypes was expected to be influenced by sequencing depth.

In regard to this clone: Its antigen is still unknown.

Genomic DNA from each subset was divided evenly over several immunoSEQ plates. Sequenced by immunoSEQ multiplex PCR; TCRdb stores in-frame clones only, minus some. The top ten clones hold 1.2% of a sample with some 2 million clones, approximately 95% of them seen once. CD8 cells regarded as naive lacked CD45RO, were positively chosen for CCR7, and omitted terminally differentiated effector memory CD45RA+ cells. The V end was cut by 1 base, the J end by 8 bases, with 12 bases between. The CDR3 runs to 15 residues. CDR1 is SEHNR, CDR2 FQNEAQ, per germline (reference sequence). The V call is TRBV7-9, the J call TRBJ1-6, with D maybe TRBD1 (5 bases). Sequencing was done on a sample of naive CD8+ T cells sorted from blood. This TCR derives from a young man in good health. CDR3 in amino acids: CASSLDLDRDSPLHF. The CDR3 DNA reads TGTGCCAGCAGCTTAGATTTAGACAGAGATTCACCCCTCCACTTT.